A selection of T cell receptor beta chains follows, all from one sample in a study of OX40 agonist ivuxolimab in advanced cancers. Clones were sequenced by immunoSEQ multiplex PCR, and TCRdb holds only the in-frame ones, with some missing. The repertoire holds 55,000 to 90,000 clones, with almost 90% as singletons. Sequenced material: CD4+ or CD8+ T cells sorted from blood, taken in a trial of the OX40 agonist ivuxolimab. Receptors originate from an adult with an advanced solid tumor such as melanoma, head and neck, liver or kidney cancer. Both conserved end residues are part of each CDR3. A D gene is named only where the DNA matches it firmly. Only some rows state a clone size, as once, few, many or a class for expanded clones.

D gene | clone size | J gene | V gene | CDR3 protein | CDR3 DNA
TRBD1 | - | TRBJ1-4 | TRBV27 | CASSLFRGEKLFF | TGTGCCAGCAGTTTGTTCAGGGGGGAAAAACTGTTTTTT
TRBD2 | - | TRBJ2-3 | TRBV5-4 | CASTLAGDLVTTDTQYF | TGTGCCAGCACTCTAGCGGGAGATTTGGTTACCACAGATACGCAGTATTTT
TRBD2 | - | TRBJ2-7 | TRBV29-1 | CSVVTGGPYEQYF | TGCAGCGTTGTAACGGGAGGGCCCTACGAGCAGTACTTC
TRBD2 | - | TRBJ2-3 | TRBV28 | CASSFGRGTTDTQYF | TGTGCCAGCAGTTTCGGGCGGGGGACTACAGATACGCAGTATTTT
TRBD1 | few | TRBJ1-2 | TRBV27 | CASSSGQGDYGYTF | TGTGCCAGCAGTTCCGGACAGGGAGACTATGGCTACACCTTC
- | once | TRBJ2-1 | TRBV28 | CASRQGRLAPRSAYNEQFF | TGTGCCAGCAGGCAGGGGAGACTAGCTCCGAGAAGCGCCTACAATGAGCAGTTCTTC
TRBD1 | - | TRBJ1-1 | TRBV4-2 | CASSLWTGTEAFF | TGTGCCAGCAGCCTTTGGACAGGCACTGAAGCTTTCTTT
- | - | TRBJ2-7 | TRBV6-5 | CAVGESGEQYF | TGTGCCGTAGGGGAGTCGGGGGAGCAGTACTTC
- | - | TRBJ2-5 | TRBV5-1 | CASSPGETQYF | TGCGCCAGCAGCCCAGGGGAGACCCAGTACTTC
- | once | TRBJ2-1 | TRBV7-2 | CASSLDPTGSYNEQFF | TGTGCCAGCAGCTTAGATCCTACGGGCTCCTACAATGAGCAGTTCTTC
TRBD2 | - | TRBJ2-3 | TRBV5-1 | CASSYRGSGGADTQYF | TGCGCCAGCAGCTACCGCGGAAGCGGGGGGGCCGATACGCAGTATTTT
- | - | TRBJ2-2 | TRBV5-1 | CASSPAGTRELFF | TGCGCCAGCAGCCCGGCAGGGACCCGGGAGCTGTTTTTT
TRBD1 | - | TRBJ1-5 | TRBV6-1 | CASSEESTGGHQPQHF | TGTGCCAGCAGTGAAGAGTCCACAGGGGGCCATCAGCCCCAGCATTTT
TRBD1 | - | TRBJ2-5 | TRBV23-1 | CASSQKQGVSNETQYF | TGCGCCAGCAGTCAGAAACAGGGGGTGAGTAATGAGACCCAGTACTTC
TRBD2 | - | TRBJ2-3 | TRBV11-2 | CASSLVAGAADTQYF | TGTGCCAGCAGCTTGGTAGCGGGAGCGGCAGATACGCAGTATTTT
- | - | TRBJ1-3 | TRBV28 | CASSNTGLVGNTIYF | TGTGCCAGCAGTAATACAGGGTTGGTCGGAAACACCATATATTTT
- | - | TRBJ1-2 | TRBV28 | CASIKGTANYGYTF | TGTGCCAGCATAAAGGGCACCGCTAACTATGGCTACACCTTC
- | - | TRBJ1-2 | TRBV11-2 | CASSPDGNYGYTF | TGTGCCAGCAGCCCAGACGGTAACTATGGCTACACCTTC
- | - | TRBJ2-2 | TRBV19 | CASSTGRLSGDTGELFF | TGTGCCAGTAGTACAGGGCGACTTTCAGGGGACACCGGGGAGCTGTTTTTT
- | - | TRBJ1-1 | TRBV5-1 | CASSLYGGATEAFF | TGCGCCAGCAGCTTATACGGGGGCGCCACTGAAGCTTTCTTT
TRBD1 | - | TRBJ2-7 | TRBV28 | CASRGTGGYEQYF | TGTGCCAGCAGAGGGACAGGGGGCTACGAGCAGTACTTC
TRBD2 | - | TRBJ2-5 | TRBV6-5 | CASSLVAGKETQYF | TGTGCCAGCAGTTTGGTAGCGGGAAAAGAGACCCAGTACTTC
- | - | TRBJ2-4 | TRBV7-2 | CASSPGTSGKNIQYF | TGTGCCAGCAGTCCTGGGACATCAGGCAAAAACATTCAGTACTTC
- | - | TRBJ1-4 | TRBV7-2 | CASSLELAVNEKLFF | TGTGCCAGCAGCTTAGAATTGGCAGTGAATGAAAAACTGTTTTTT
TRBD1 | - | TRBJ2-1 | TRBV25-1 | CASSSGQGSNEQFF | TGTGCCAGCAGTTCGGGACAGGGATCGAATGAGCAGTTCTTC
- | - | TRBJ1-5 | TRBV21-1 | CASSKGPRGQVYNQPQHF | TGTGCCAGCAGCAAAGGCCCAAGGGGCCAGGTCTACAATCAGCCCCAGCATTTT
- | - | TRBJ2-1 | TRBV11-1 | CASSFGSLNEQFF | TGTGCCAGCAGCTTCGGGTCCCTCAATGAGCAGTTCTTC